What follows are 10 T cell receptor beta chains derived from one specimen sequenced in a study of shared clonotypes between healthy human individuals. Sequenced by immunoSEQ multiplex PCR; TCRdb stores in-frame clones only, minus some. The sample has 2 million to 2.5 million clones, roughly 95% seen once; the top ten hold about 0.13%. What was sequenced was naive CD4+ T cells sorted from blood. As to subset: CD45RA+ positively selected. The origin of the receptors is a man between 18 and 29 years old in good health.

J is TRBJ2-3 and V is TRBV7-2; weak D call: TRBD2 (5 bases). This CDR3 spans 16 amino acids. Germline V gives CDR1 SGHTA, CDR2 FQGNSA. V was shortened by 5 bases and J by 0 bases, with 15 bases between the two germline ends. Written as DNA, the CDR3 is TGTGCCAGCAGCGGACCAGCGGCGCCTAGCACAGATACGCAGTATTTT. As protein: CASSGPAAPSTDTQYF.

The chain joins TRBV13 to TRBJ2-5, with 11 bases aligning to TRBD2. Germline V lookup: CDR1 PRHDT, CDR2 FYEKMQ (reference sequence). The CDR3 is made up of 15 amino acids. V trimming: 3 bases; J trimming: 4 bases; junction bases outside the gene matches: 4. The CDR3 coding sequence is TGTGCCAGCAGCTTTAGCGGGGGGGCCGCAGAGACCCAGTACTTC. It is translated as CASSFSGGAAETQYF. The complete variable domain, with remaining parts taken from reference TRBV13 and TRBJ2-5, reads AAGVIQSPRHLIKEKRETATLKCYPIPRHDTVYWYQQGPGQDPQFLISFYEKMQSDKGSIPDRFSAQQFSDYHSELNMSSLELGDSALYFCASSFSGGAAETQYFGPGTRLLVL.

This clone was recorded a few times. The chain has TRBV7-2 and TRBJ1-1; D remains unclear. CDR3 length: 12 residues. Germline values: CDR1 SGHTA, CDR2 FQGNSA. Trimming cost V 5 bases and J 1 base, with 5 bases left between them. DNA of the CDR3: TGTGCCAGCAGCGAAGGGAACACTGAAGCTTTCTTT. This codes for CASSEGNTEAFF.

The table lists this clone with a count of one. The genes are TRBV11-2 and TRBJ1-1; D might be TRBD1 (5 bases). V lost 8 bases, J lost 4 bases, and 14 bases lay in between. Germline V lookup: CDR1 SGHAT, CDR2 FQNNGV. This CDR3 is built from 13 residues. The CDR3: CASGADVATEAFF. The CDR3 nucleotides read TGTGCCAGCGGGGCAGATGTGGCCACTGAAGCTTTCTTT. Combining the CDR3 with reference TRBV11-2 and TRBJ1-1 gives the whole variable domain EAGVAQSPRYKIIEKRQSVAFWCNPISGHATLYWYQQILGQGPKLLIQFQNNGVVDDSQLPKDRFSAERLKGVDSTLKIQPAKLEDSAVYLCASGADVATEAFFGQGTRLTVV.

The J gene is TRBJ1-2, the V gene TRBV27; TRBD1 is a possible D gene (5 bases). Per the germline V gene, CDR1 is MNHEY and CDR2 is SMNVEV (reference sequence). The CDR3 is made up of 16 amino acids. Trimming removed 3 bases at V and 4 bases at J, with 18 bases between. CDR3 amino acids: CASSFGRGPTLYGYTF. Written as DNA, the CDR3 is TGTGCCAGCAGTTTTGGGAGGGGACCAACCCTCTATGGCTACACCTTC.

The chain has TRBV5-1 and TRBJ2-1; D is perhaps TRBD2 (6 bases). V was pared by 1 base and J by 7 bases, with 15 bases between. The CDR3 length is 15 residues. The germline CDR1 and CDR2 sequences are SGHRS and YFSETQ. In DNA form, the CDR3 reads TGCGCCAGCAGCTTGCATGTTACCAGCGGGAATGAGCAGTTCTTC. Its protein is CASSLHVTSGNEQFF.

This chain connects TRBV5-1 to TRBJ2-1; 8 positions agree with TRBD2. The CDR3 spans 14 residues. Germline CDR1 is SGHRS and CDR2 is YFSETQ. V shed 0 bases and J 8 bases; nucleotides not matched to a gene: 4. CDR3 residues: CASSLAAGADEQFF. Written as DNA, the CDR3 is TGCGCCAGCAGCTTGGCAGCGGGGGCCGATGAGCAGTTCTTC.

This chain links TRBV28 with TRBJ1-3; no reliable D call. CDR3 length: 15 residues. Trimming removed 5 bases from V and 0 bases from J, with 11 bases in between. Germline V gene data show CDR1 as MDHEN and CDR2 as SYDVKM. The CDR3 spells CASSRTSNSGNTIYF. CDR3 sequence (DNA): TGTGCCAGCAGTCGAACTTCCAACTCTGGAAACACCATATATTTT.

The chain links TRBV9 to TRBJ1-1, with 7 bases fitting TRBD1. The CDR3 is 15 residues long. Germline CDR1 is SGDLS and CDR2 is YYNGEE. V dropped 3 bases and J dropped 3; count of bases not matched to a gene: 8. The CDR3 reads CASSAQTGWDTEAFF. The CDR3, as DNA: TGTGCCAGCAGCGCTCAGACAGGGTGGGACACTGAAGCTTTCTTT.

The V and J genes are TRBV5-4 and TRBJ2-7; 16 nucleotides align to TRBD2. Germline trimming cut 3 bases from V and 3 bases from J; bases unmatched to any gene: 15. In germline, CDR1 is SGHNT, CDR2 YYREEE (reference sequence). CDR3 length: 20 residues. This chain's CDR3 is CASSSLGSGTSGRGRYEQYF. The CDR3 region has the DNA TGTGCCAGCAGCTCACTCGGGTCCGGGACTAGCGGGAGGGGCCGCTACGAGCAGTACTTC. The full variable domain, completed using reference TRBV5-4 and TRBJ2-7, is ETGVTQSPTHLIKTRGQQVTLRCSSQSGHNTVSWYQQALGQGPQFIFQYYREEENGRGNFPPRFSGLQFPNYSSELNVNALELDDSALYLCASSSLGSGTSGRGRYEQYFGPGTRLTVT.